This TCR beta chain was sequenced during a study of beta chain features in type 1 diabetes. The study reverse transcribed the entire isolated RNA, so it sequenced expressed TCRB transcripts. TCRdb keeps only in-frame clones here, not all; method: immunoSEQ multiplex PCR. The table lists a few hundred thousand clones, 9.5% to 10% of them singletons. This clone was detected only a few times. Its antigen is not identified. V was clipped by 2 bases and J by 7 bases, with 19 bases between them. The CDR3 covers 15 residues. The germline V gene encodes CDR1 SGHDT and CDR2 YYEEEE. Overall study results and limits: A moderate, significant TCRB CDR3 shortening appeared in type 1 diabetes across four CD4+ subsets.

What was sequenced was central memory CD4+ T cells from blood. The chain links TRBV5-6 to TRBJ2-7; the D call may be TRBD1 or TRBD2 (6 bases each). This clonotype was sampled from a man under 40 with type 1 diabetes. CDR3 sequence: CASSFLEGHLPEQYF. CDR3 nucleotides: TGTGCCAGCAGCTTCTTGGAGGGACACCTTCCTGAGCAGTACTTC.